The T cell receptor (beta chain) under discussion was sequenced for a study of blood T cells in healthy people across ages. This clonotype appeared a few times. A second 7 to 11 cycle PCR used barcoded and J-beta primers. TCRdb re-analysed the 5' RACE reads in MiXCR, keeping a single row per CDR3 protein. The table lists fewer than 900,000 distinct CDR3 sequences, under 40% of them singletons, with under 15% in the top ten. V lost 0 bases and J lost 1, with 12 bases in between. From germline, CDR1 is MGHRA and CDR2 YSYEKL. The CDR3 has 16 residues. The gene calls are TRBV4-1 and TRBJ2-5; D unresolved. The clonotype was recovered from a young man in good health. Source material: blood. The CDR3 sequence: CASSQDIRSSQETQYF. Here the CDR3 DNA reads TGCGCCAGCAGCCAAGATATCCGATCGTCCCAAGAGACCCAGTACTTC.